Described below is a single T cell receptor beta chain sequence and its context. Assay: immunoSEQ multiplex PCR; the TCRdb copy retains only in-frame clones and omits some. The data contain some 700,000 clones, around nine tenths of them singletons. The CDR3 is made up of 20 amino acids. Germline V lookup: CDR1 LGHNA, CDR2 YNFKEQ. The V gene lost 1 base and the J gene lost 5 bases, with 26 bases spanning the gap. This entry comes from a study of shared T cell receptors in the human thymus. The sample was also linked to a second study, of human thymus T cells. Per that paper: The thymus tissue came from resections taken during corrective heart surgery.

V is TRBV4-2 and J is TRBJ2-2; D possibly corresponds to TRBD2 (5 bases). The material sequenced was thymocytes. This sequence originates from a boy younger than two with a congenital heart defect. The CDR3 here is CASSQVGSLTPYHMTGELFF. DNA for the CDR3: TGTGCCAGCAGCCAAGTAGGGAGTCTCACCCCCTATCATATGACCGGGGAGCTGTTTTTT.